A selection of T cell receptor beta chains follows, all from one sample in a study of blood T cell repertoires in COVID-19. Repertoires were generated with immunoSEQ multiplex PCR, while TCRdb's copy carries only in-frame clones and drops some. The sample has 200,000 to 300,000 clones, around four fifths seen once. The sequencing sample was made of peripheral blood. The source of these receptors is a woman in her 70s with acute or convalescent COVID-19. CDR3s include the opening cysteine and the closing phenylalanine or tryptophan. The D gene is left open where the match is weak. Expanded clones get a size class; other rows say once, few or many, or leave the size out.

clone size: NA; V gene: TRBV3-1/TRBV3-2; D gene: NA; J gene: TRBJ1-1; CDR3 protein: CASSQERRTEAFF; CDR3 DNA: TGTGCCAGCAGCCAAGAGAGGCGAACTGAAGCTTTCTTT
clone size: NA; V gene: TRBV2; D gene: NA; J gene: TRBJ1-4; CDR3 protein: CASSTRGVRGINEKLFF; CDR3 DNA: TGTGCCAGCAGTACCCGCGGTGTGAGGGGGATTAATGAAAAACTGTTTTTT
clone size: NA; V gene: TRBV7-9; D gene: TRBD1; J gene: TRBJ1-3; CDR3 protein: CASSPTGAGNTIYF; CDR3 DNA: TGTGCCAGCAGCCCGACAGGGGCTGGAAACACCATATATTTT
clone size: NA; V gene: TRBV19; D gene: TRBD2; J gene: TRBJ2-1; CDR3 protein: CASLPTSGGYYYEQFF; CDR3 DNA: TGTGCCAGTCTCCCCACTAGCGGGGGTTATTATTATGAGCAGTTCTTC
clone size: once; V gene: TRBV19; D gene: NA; J gene: TRBJ1-2; CDR3 protein: CASSIWAGARDYGYTF; CDR3 DNA: TGTGCCAGTAGTATATGGGCGGGGGCGCGAGACTATGGCTACACCTTC
clone size: NA; V gene: TRBV19; D gene: TRBD1; J gene: TRBJ1-2; CDR3 protein: CASREDRRIGGYTF; CDR3 DNA: TGTGCCAGTAGAGAGGACAGGCGGATCGGCGGCTACACCTTC
clone size: NA; V gene: TRBV6-1; D gene: TRBD2; J gene: TRBJ2-3; CDR3 protein: CASSDRLAGGRDTQYF; CDR3 DNA: TGTGCCAGCAGTGATAGGCTAGCGGGGGGGCGAGATACGCAGTATTTT
clone size: NA; V gene: TRBV11-2; D gene: NA; J gene: TRBJ2-1; CDR3 protein: CASSPGAGSNEQFF; CDR3 DNA: TGTGCCAGCAGCCCCGGGGCGGGGAGCAATGAGCAGTTCTTC
clone size: NA; V gene: TRBV6-1; D gene: NA; J gene: TRBJ1-2; CDR3 protein: CASSEATAMSSYGYTF; CDR3 DNA: TGTGCCAGCAGTGAAGCGACAGCTATGAGTTCCTATGGCTACACCTTC
clone size: NA; V gene: TRBV28; D gene: TRBD1; J gene: TRBJ1-1; CDR3 protein: CASSFLGQGRNTEAFF; CDR3 DNA: TGTGCCAGCAGTTTTCTGGGACAGGGGAGGAACACTGAAGCTTTCTTT
clone size: NA; V gene: TRBV6-5; D gene: TRBD2; J gene: TRBJ2-7; CDR3 protein: CASSYNPKRGGDEQYF; CDR3 DNA: TGTGCCAGCAGTTACAATCCCAAGCGGGGGGGCGACGAGCAGTACTTC
clone size: NA; V gene: TRBV3-1/TRBV3-2; D gene: TRBD2; J gene: TRBJ2-4; CDR3 protein: CASSQAGLAGVNIQYF; CDR3 DNA: TGTGCCAGCAGCCAAGCAGGACTAGCGGGTGTAAACATTCAGTACTTC
clone size: NA; V gene: TRBV18; D gene: TRBD2; J gene: TRBJ2-5; CDR3 protein: CASSPVDLTRGGVRVAQYF; CDR3 DNA: TGTGCCAGCTCACCAGTGGACCTTACGCGGGGGGGCGTGCGGGTAGCCCAGTACTTC
clone size: NA; V gene: TRBV6-5; D gene: TRBD1; J gene: TRBJ2-4; CDR3 protein: CASLPPGGHIQYF; CDR3 DNA: TGTGCCAGCCTCCCTCCAGGGGGCCACATTCAGTACTTC
clone size: NA; V gene: TRBV2; D gene: TRBD2; J gene: TRBJ2-1; CDR3 protein: CASSSRLGGAVDEQFF; CDR3 DNA: TGTGCCAGCAGTAGTCGACTCGGGGGGGCCGTGGATGAGCAGTTCTTC
clone size: NA; V gene: TRBV19; D gene: NA; J gene: TRBJ2-1; CDR3 protein: CASSPTWSSYNEQFF; CDR3 DNA: TGTGCCAGTAGCCCTACTTGGAGCTCCTACAATGAGCAGTTCTTC
clone size: NA; V gene: TRBV3-1/TRBV3-2; D gene: TRBD1; J gene: TRBJ2-7; CDR3 protein: CASSLGQGLNEQYF; CDR3 DNA: TGTGCCAGCAGCCTCGGACAGGGTCTCAACGAGCAGTACTTC
clone size: NA; V gene: TRBV3-1/TRBV3-2; D gene: TRBD2; J gene: TRBJ2-3; CDR3 protein: CASTETSGGIDTQYF; CDR3 DNA: TGTGCCAGCACCGAGACTAGCGGGGGTATTGATACGCAGTATTTT
clone size: NA; V gene: TRBV5-8; D gene: NA; J gene: TRBJ2-5; CDR3 protein: CASTWSGVETQYF; CDR3 DNA: TGTGCCAGCACCTGGTCCGGGGTGGAGACCCAGTACTTC
clone size: NA; V gene: TRBV3-1/TRBV3-2; D gene: TRBD1; J gene: TRBJ2-1; CDR3 protein: CASSQAKWARGQDEQFF; CDR3 DNA: TGTGCCAGCAGCCAAGCGAAATGGGCCAGGGGGCAGGATGAGCAGTTCTTC
clone size: many; V gene: TRBV4-3; D gene: NA; J gene: TRBJ2-7; CDR3 protein: CASSRLRQGPYEQYF; CDR3 DNA: TGCGCCAGCAGCCGCCTCAGGCAGGGCCCCTACGAGCAGTACTTC
clone size: NA; V gene: TRBV7-6; D gene: NA; J gene: TRBJ1-1; CDR3 protein: CASSVTGLMNTEAFF; CDR3 DNA: TGTGCCAGCAGCGTGACGGGACTTATGAACACTGAAGCTTTCTTT
clone size: few; V gene: TRBV6-1; D gene: NA; J gene: TRBJ2-7; CDR3 protein: CASSRTGKVDEQYF; CDR3 DNA: TGTGCCAGCAGCCGTACAGGGAAAGTGGACGAGCAGTACTTC
clone size: NA; V gene: TRBV19; D gene: NA; J gene: TRBJ1-2; CDR3 protein: CASSSLYGYTF; CDR3 DNA: TGTGCCAGTAGTTCGTTATATGGCTACACCTTC
clone size: NA; V gene: TRBV7-6; D gene: TRBD1; J gene: TRBJ1-2; CDR3 protein: CASSLEQGADYGYTF; CDR3 DNA: TGTGCCAGCAGCTTAGAACAGGGGGCGGATTATGGCTACACCTTC
clone size: NA; V gene: TRBV5-8; D gene: TRBD2; J gene: TRBJ2-7; CDR3 protein: CASSLGLAGGEQYF; CDR3 DNA: TGTGCCAGCAGCTTAGGACTAGCGGGGGGCGAGCAGTACTTC
clone size: NA; V gene: TRBV27; D gene: TRBD1; J gene: TRBJ1-2; CDR3 protein: CASSLYRGQGVSGYTF; CDR3 DNA: TGTGCCAGCAGTTTATACCGAGGACAGGGGGTTTCTGGCTACACCTTC
clone size: NA; V gene: TRBV4-2; D gene: TRBD2; J gene: TRBJ2-5; CDR3 protein: CASSQEQRGQETQYF; CDR3 DNA: TGTGCCAGCAGCCAAGAACAGCGGGGGCAAGAGACCCAGTACTTC